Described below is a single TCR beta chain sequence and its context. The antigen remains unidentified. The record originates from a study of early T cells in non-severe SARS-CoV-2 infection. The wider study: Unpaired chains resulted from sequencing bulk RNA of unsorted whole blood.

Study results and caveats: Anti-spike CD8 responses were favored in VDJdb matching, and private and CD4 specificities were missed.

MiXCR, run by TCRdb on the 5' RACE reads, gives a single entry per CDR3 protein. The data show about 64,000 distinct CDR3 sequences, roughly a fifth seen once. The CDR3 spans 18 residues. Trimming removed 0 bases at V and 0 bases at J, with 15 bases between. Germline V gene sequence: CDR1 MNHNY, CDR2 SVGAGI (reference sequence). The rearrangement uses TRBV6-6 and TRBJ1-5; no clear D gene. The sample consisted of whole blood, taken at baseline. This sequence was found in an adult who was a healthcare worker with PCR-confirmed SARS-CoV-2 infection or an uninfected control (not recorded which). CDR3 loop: CASSYSRGPGVSNQPQHF. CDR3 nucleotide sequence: TGTGCCAGCAGTTACTCGCGCGGGCCCGGGGTTAGCAATCAGCCCCAGCATTTT.